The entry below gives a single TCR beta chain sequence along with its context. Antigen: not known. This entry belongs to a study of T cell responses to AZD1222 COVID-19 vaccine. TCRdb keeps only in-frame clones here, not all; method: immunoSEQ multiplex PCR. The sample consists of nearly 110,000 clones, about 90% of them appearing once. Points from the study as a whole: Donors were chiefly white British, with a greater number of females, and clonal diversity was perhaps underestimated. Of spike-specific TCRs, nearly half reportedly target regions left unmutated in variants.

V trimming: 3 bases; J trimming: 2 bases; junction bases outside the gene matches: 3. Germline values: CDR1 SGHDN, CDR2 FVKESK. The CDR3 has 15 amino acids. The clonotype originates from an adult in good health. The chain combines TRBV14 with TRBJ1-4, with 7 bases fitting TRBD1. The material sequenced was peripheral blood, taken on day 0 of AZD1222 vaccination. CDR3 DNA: TGTGCCAGCAGCCACACAGGGGCGACTAATGAAAAACTGTTTTTT. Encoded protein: CASSHTGATNEKLFF.